A single sample is the source of the 10 T cell receptor beta chains below, sequenced in a study of shared clonotypes between healthy human individuals. It was CD45RO-negative cells, positively selected for CCR7, that made up naive CD8 cells, with terminally differentiated effector memory CD45RA+ cells excluded. The protocol was immunoSEQ multiplex PCR, while the TCRdb copy is restricted to in-frame clones and leaves out a portion. Among about 2.2 million clones, about 93% were seen once, and the ten largest hold more than 1.5%. The sequenced sample was naive CD8+ T cells from PBMCs. The receptors originated from a man aged 18 to 29 in good health. Some clones in this sample may be carry-over from other donors' samples.

The V call is TRBV28, the J call TRBJ2-3; TRBD2 aligns across 7 bases. The CDR3 sequence is 16 residues long. V trimming: 6 bases; J trimming: 2 bases; junction bases outside the gene matches: 11. The germline V gene encodes CDR1 MDHEN and CDR2 SYDVKM. The CDR3 loop reads CASRTHSGRPTDTQYF. The CDR3 bases are TGTGCCAGCAGAACCCATAGCGGGCGGCCCACAGATACGCAGTATTTT.

This clone was counted a single time. The J gene is TRBJ2-1, the V gene TRBV28; D remains ambiguous. The CDR3 sequence is 15 residues long. Trimming shortened V by 3 bases and J by 7 bases, and 16 bases separated the two germline ends. The germline CDR1 and CDR2 sequences are MDHEN and SYDVKM. CDR3 loop: CASSLGGPWGNEQFF. CDR3 bases: TGTGCCAGCAGTTTGGGTGGGCCTTGGGGAAATGAGCAGTTCTTC.

This chain links TRBV1 with TRBJ2-1; the table assigns TRBD2, which was not confirmed against the DNA. TRBV1 is assigned pseudogene status. The CDR3 loop spans 17 amino acids. The CDR3 spells CTSMPLSSGAGYNEQFF. In DNA, the CDR3 is TGCACCAGCATGCCCCTGAGCTCGGGCGCGGGCTACAATGAGCAGTTCTTC.

V usage is TRBV11-2 and J usage is TRBJ1-2; D is uncertain. CDR1 is SGHAT and CDR2 is FQNNGV in the germline V gene. V lost 0 bases, J lost 1 base, and 9 bases lay in between. The CDR3 runs 15 residues. Here the CDR3 reads CASSLDGTNNYGYTF. The CDR3 DNA reads TGTGCCAGCAGCTTAGACGGAACTAATAACTATGGCTACACCTTC. The full variable domain, rest sourced from reference TRBV11-2 and TRBJ1-2, is EAGVAQSPRYKIIEKRQSVAFWCNPISGHATLYWYQQILGQGPKLLIQFQNNGVVDDSQLPKDRFSAERLKGVDSTLKIQPAKLEDSAVYLCASSLDGTNNYGYTFGSGTRLTVV.

The chain uses TRBV5-1 and TRBJ1-1, with 8 bases identical to TRBD1. This CDR3 has 15 residues. Germline V gives CDR1 SGHRS, CDR2 YFSETQ. V lost 0 bases, J lost 4 bases, and 5 bases stayed unmatched. The CDR3 DNA reads TGCGCCAGCAGCTTGGCTACAGGGGGAAGCACTGAAGCTTTCTTT. Its translation is CASSLATGGSTEAFF.

The V gene is TRBV19, the J gene TRBJ2-1, with D unresolved. The CDR3 runs 14 residues. Germline CDR1 LNHDA, CDR2 SQIVND (reference sequence). V lost 1 base, J lost 3 bases, and 7 bases lay in between. The CDR3 nucleotides read TGTGCCAGTAGTATAGTCTACGGCTACAATGAGCAGTTCTTC. This gives the protein CASSIVYGYNEQFF.

The chain joins TRBV27 to TRBJ2-3; a possible D gene is TRBD2 (5 bases). There are 16 residues in the CDR3. Germline CDR1 and CDR2: MNHEY and SMNVEV (reference sequence). The V end lost 2 bases, the J end lost 5 bases, and 17 bases lay between the germline ends. The CDR3 here is CASSLAVSLRGDTQYF. In DNA, the CDR3 is TGTGCCAGCAGTTTAGCTGTCAGCCTTCGGGGAGATACGCAGTATTTT.

This clone appeared once. The rearrangement joins TRBV9 to TRBJ2-3; D unresolved. Deletions cut 5 bases from V and 1 base from J, with 8 bases between. This CDR3 spans 13 amino acids. Per germline, CDR1 SGDLS and CDR2 YYNGEE. The CDR3, as DNA: TGTGCCAGCAGGGCGGTGGGCACAGATACGCAGTATTTT. Protein sequence: CASRAVGTDTQYF.

The genes are TRBV5-4 and TRBJ1-2; the D gene is possibly TRBD1 (6 bases). Germline CDR1 is SGHNT and CDR2 is YYREEE (reference sequence). V gave up 0 bases and J gave up 0 bases, with 12 bases separating them. This CDR3 is built from 16 residues. Written as DNA, the CDR3 is TGTGCCAGCAGCTTGGCCCCACAGGGAGCTAACTATGGCTACACCTTC. Amino acid sequence: CASSLAPQGANYGYTF.

This clone was found a few times. The chain recombines TRBV7-6 with TRBJ1-5; 8 positions match TRBD1. The junction had 4 bases not matched to a gene; V was cut back by 4 bases and J by 8 bases. In germline, CDR1 is SGHVS, CDR2 FNYEAQ. CDR3 length: 13 amino acids. The CDR3 reads CASSSDRGEPQHF. The CDR3, as DNA: TGTGCCAGCAGCTCTGACAGGGGCGAGCCCCAGCATTTT.